The text below deals with one T cell receptor beta chain. Its antigen remains unknown. The data stem from a study of T cells in localized non-small cell lung cancer. Study results and caveats: Sequencing, confined to only one tumor region, leaves heterogeneity possible. For the top 100 tumor clones, a median roughly 56 also appeared in adjacent lung.

Trimming removed 4 bases at V and 5 bases at J, with 35 bases between. The germline V gene encodes CDR1 SGHVS and CDR2 FQNEAQ. CDR3 length: 22 residues. Only in-frame clones appear in the TCRdb table, and some are missing; sequencing was by immunoSEQ multiplex PCR. The table records 30,000 to 40,000 clones, approximately 86% of them present only once. This sequence originates from a man aged 40 to 75 with stage I lung adenocarcinoma. V and J are TRBV7-8 and TRBJ2-2, with D tentatively TRBD1 or TRBD2 (5 bases each). The input for sequencing was peripheral blood, taken before any cancer treatment. CDR3: CASSSVHRDRGTMDLRTGELFF. The DNA of the CDR3 is TGTGCCAGCAGCTCCGTTCACCGGGACCGAGGAACCATGGACCTCAGGACCGGGGAGCTGTTTTTT.